This entry features one TCR beta chain sequence. No antigen is known for it. Relative to the germline gene, one junction end is altered; a read error may explain this. Evenly divided among several immunoSEQ plates was the genomic DNA of each subset. The method was immunoSEQ multiplex PCR; TCRdb's version includes in-frame clones alone and lacks a portion of them. The sample contains some 450,000 clones, approximately 77% of which appear only once. Germline assignment: CDR1 PRHDT and CDR2 FYEKMQ (reference sequence). The CDR3 has 14 residues. This sample is drawn from a study of shared clonotypes between healthy human individuals. The study, taken as a whole, reports: Sequencing depth was predicted to influence how clonotypes are shared among donors. It was the few donors that limited the genetic and exposure-history diversity represented.

Sample: PBMCs. This chain links TRBV13 with TRBJ2-7; no firm D call. The TCR was taken from a woman aged 40 to 55 in good health. Some clones in this sample may be carry-over from other donors' samples. CDR3 bases: TGTGCCAGCAGCCTAGGCCCCGGGCTTTACGAGCAGTACTTC. This encodes CASSLGPGLYEQYF.